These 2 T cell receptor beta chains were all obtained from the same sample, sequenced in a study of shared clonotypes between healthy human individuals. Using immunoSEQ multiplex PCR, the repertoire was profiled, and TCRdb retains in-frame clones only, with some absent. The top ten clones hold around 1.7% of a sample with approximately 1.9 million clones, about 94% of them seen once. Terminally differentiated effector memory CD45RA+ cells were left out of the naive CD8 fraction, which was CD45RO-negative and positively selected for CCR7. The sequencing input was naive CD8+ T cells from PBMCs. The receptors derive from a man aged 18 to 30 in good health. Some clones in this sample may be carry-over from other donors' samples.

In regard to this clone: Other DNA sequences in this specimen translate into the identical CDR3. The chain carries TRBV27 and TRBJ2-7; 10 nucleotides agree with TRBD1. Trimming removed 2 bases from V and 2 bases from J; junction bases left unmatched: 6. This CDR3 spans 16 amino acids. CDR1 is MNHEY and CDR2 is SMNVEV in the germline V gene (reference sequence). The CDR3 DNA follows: TGTGCCAGCAGTTTAATCCTCGGACAGGGGGCCTACGAGCAGTACTTC. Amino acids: CASSLILGQGAYEQYF.

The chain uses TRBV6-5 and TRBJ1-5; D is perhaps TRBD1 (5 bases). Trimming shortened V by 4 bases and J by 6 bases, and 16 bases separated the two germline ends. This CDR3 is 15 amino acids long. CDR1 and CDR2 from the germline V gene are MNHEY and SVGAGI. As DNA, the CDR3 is TGTGCCAGCAGTTCTCACCGCGGGGGGGGTCAGCCCCAGCATTTT. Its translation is CASSSHRGGGQPQHF.